Here is one T cell receptor beta chain with its context. The CDR3 is 13 amino acids. The germline V and J ends were trimmed by 1 base and 6 bases, with 7 bases remaining between them. In germline, CDR1 is SGHVS, CDR2 FQNEAQ. Study processing details: Amplification of reference gene primers provided the estimated nucleated cell counts. Using immunoSEQ multiplex PCR, the repertoire was profiled, and TCRdb retains in-frame clones only, with some absent. That table gives V, J and clone size, and the DNA gave D and trimming. Found here are 150,000 to 200,000 clones, roughly 80% of them singletons; the top ten hold around 15%. The sample belongs to a study of blood T cell repertoires in COVID-19. At the level of the study: Donors in the United States, Italy and Spain gave samples during acute or convalescent COVID-19. In each case, the material was cDNA or gDNA derived from T cells, B-cell-depleted T cells, or PBMCs.

The chain has TRBV7-8 and TRBJ1-5; tentative D call: TRBD1 (5 bases). Sequenced material: peripheral blood. The TCR comes from a man aged 25-40 years with active or convalescent COVID-19. CDR3 amino acids: CASSLGGRQPQHF. The CDR3 DNA is TGTGCCAGCAGCTTAGGGGGCCGTCAGCCCCAGCATTTT.